These 25 T cell receptor beta chains were sequenced from one sample in a study of blood T cell repertoires in COVID-19. TCRdb's table, derived via immunoSEQ multiplex PCR, lists solely in-frame clones and lacks some. The profile shows about 110,000 clones, roughly nine tenths of them singletons. Sequenced sample: peripheral blood. These receptors all come from a woman older than 75 with acute or convalescent COVID-19.

The J gene is TRBJ1-5, the V gene TRBV10-3, with D possibly matching TRBD1 (6 bases). This CDR3 has 16 residues. V dropped 5 bases and J dropped 7 bases, with 21 bases sitting between them. The germline CDR1 and CDR2 sequences are ENHRY and SYGVKD. CDR3 bases: TGTGCCATCAGTTATACAGGGTCACGGGTAGAGCAGCCCCAGCATTTT. It specifies CAISYTGSRVEQPQHF.

The V and J genes are TRBV3-1 (or the pseudogene TRBV3-2) and TRBJ2-7; perhaps TRBD2 as D (7 bases). This CDR3 is 13 amino acids long. Germline V gene lookup returns CDR1 LGHDT and CDR2 YNNKEL (reference sequence). V was cut by 6 bases and J by 4 bases, with 13 bases left in between. The CDR3 bases are TGTGCCAGCAGTGAGGGGGAGGGTTACGAGCAGTACTTC. Translated, it gives CASSEGEGYEQYF.

V is TRBV27 and J is TRBJ1-2; possible D gene TRBD1, 6 bases. The V end was cut by 2 bases, the J end by 8 bases, with 12 bases between. The CDR3 spans 13 residues. Germline V gives CDR1 MNHEY, CDR2 SMNVEV (reference sequence). In nucleotides, the CDR3 is TGTGCCAGCAGTTTAAACAGGGTAGACGGCTACACCTTC. Its translation: CASSLNRVDGYTF.

The rearrangement uses TRBV27 and TRBJ2-3, with 15 positions matching TRBD2. V shed 3 bases, J shed 4 bases, and the junction held 8 bases outside the gene matches. This CDR3 is 18 amino acids long. Germline-derived CDR1 and CDR2 are MNHEY and SMNVEV (reference sequence). The chain's CDR3 is CASSFGTSGGRSADTQYF. Written as DNA, the CDR3 is TGTGCCAGCAGTTTCGGGACTAGCGGGGGGCGGAGTGCAGATACGCAGTATTTT.

The chain links TRBV5-1 to TRBJ1-1, with D hard to call. CDR3 length: 11 residues. V lost 4 bases and J lost 11, with 12 bases in between. From germline, CDR1 is SGHRS and CDR2 YFSETQ. In DNA, the CDR3 is TGCGCCAGCAGCCTCGACTCGGGGGCTTTCTTT. Protein: CASSLDSGAFF.

This clone appeared once. Written as DNA, the CDR3 is TGTGCCAGCAGCGCACCGGCGGGTTCTGGAAACACCATATATTTT. As protein: CASSAPAGSGNTIYF. This chain connects TRBV9 to TRBJ1-3; D unclear. The V gene's germline CDR1 is SGDLS and CDR2 YYNGEE. Trimming stripped 3 bases from V and 1 base from J, with 11 bases between. CDR3 length: 15 amino acids.

The chain carries TRBV4-1 and TRBJ2-1, with 10 bases that match TRBD2. V lost 5 bases, J lost 5 bases, and 6 bases stayed unmatched. CDR1 MGHRA and CDR2 YSYEKL come from the germline V gene. CDR3 length: 15 residues. CDR3 sequence reads: CASSKTSGFNNEQFF. The CDR3 nucleotides are TGCGCCAGCAGCAAGACTAGCGGGTTTAACAATGAGCAGTTCTTC.

The chain has TRBV5-1 and TRBJ2-5; maybe TRBD1 (5 bases). The germline V gene has CDR1 SGHRS and CDR2 YFSETQ. CDR3 length equals 16 residues. V lost 3 bases and J lost 5, with 20 bases in between. The CDR3 DNA is TGCGCCAGCAGCTCATCTCTCACCCTACCAGGGGAGACCCAGTACTTC. Its translation: CASSSSLTLPGETQYF.

The DNA of the CDR3 is TGCGCCAGCAGCTTGGGTCAGGGAGGGGCCAAAAACATTCAGTACTTC. It yields the protein CASSLGQGGAKNIQYF. The chain is built from TRBV5-1 and TRBJ2-4; 7 nucleotides match TRBD2. CDR1 SGHRS and CDR2 YFSETQ come from the germline V gene. With V trimmed by 0 bases and J by 1 base, 4 bases remained unmatched. The CDR3 has 16 amino acids.

This chain uses TRBV7-2 with TRBJ2-1; 9 bases align to TRBD2. The V gene end was trimmed by 4 bases and the J gene end by 6 bases; junction bases not matched to a gene: 4. CDR1 SGHTA and CDR2 FQGNSA come from the germline V gene. The CDR3 length is 14 residues. In DNA, the CDR3 is TGTGCCAGCAGCTCAAATAGCGGGGGCAATGAGCAGTTCTTC. It codes for CASSSNSGGNEQFF.

The chain recombines TRBV4-3 with TRBJ1-2; D is undetermined. Germline CDR1 reads LGHNA; CDR2 reads YSLEER. The V end lost 3 bases, the J end lost 7 bases, and 21 bases lay between the germline ends. The CDR3 sequence is 16 residues long. The chain's CDR3 is CASSHLLGGSLGGYTF. The CDR3 bases are TGCGCCAGCAGCCATTTACTAGGAGGGTCACTGGGTGGCTACACCTTC.

This chain uses TRBV19 with TRBJ2-7; 8 bases line up with TRBD1. The J segment lost 11 bases and the V segment lost 3 bases, leaving 6 bases of the junction unmatched. The CDR3 spans 12 residues. CDR1 and CDR2 (germline): LNHDA, SQIVND (reference sequence). CDR3 nucleotide sequence: TGTGCCAGTAGTATGACCCAGGGGGCAAAGTACTTC. Protein: CASSMTQGAKYF.

This sequence joins TRBV6-5 and TRBJ1-3; D is undetermined. Trimming pared 7 bases from V and 4 bases from J, leaving 11 bases between. CDR1 is MNHEY and CDR2 is SVGAGI in the germline V gene. The CDR3 has 13 amino acids. CDR3 in amino acids: CASTPFPGNTIYF. The CDR3 DNA follows: TGTGCCAGCACTCCTTTTCCCGGAAACACCATATATTTT.

The chain recombines TRBV7-2 with TRBJ1-2; TRBD1 matches 9 bases. Looked up from germline, CDR1 is SGHTA and CDR2 is FQGNSA. CDR3 length: 14 residues. Trimming removed 5 bases from V and 5 bases from J; junction bases left unmatched: 6. The CDR3 protein is CASSPPGQGYGYTF. The DNA of the CDR3 is TGTGCCAGCAGCCCACCTGGACAGGGGTATGGCTACACCTTC.

This chain uses TRBV9 with TRBJ1-3, with D tentatively TRBD1 (6 bases). V was clipped by 5 bases and J by 0 bases, with 15 bases between them. The CDR3 contains 16 residues. Germline CDR1 reads SGDLS; CDR2 reads YYNGEE. The DNA for the CDR3 is TGTGCCAGCAGTGGGGGCCTATGGAGCTCTGGAAACACCATATATTTT. It yields the protein CASSGGLWSSGNTIYF.

CDR3: CASRLQGATEAFF. In DNA form, the CDR3 reads TGCGCCAGCAGATTACAGGGGGCAACTGAAGCTTTCTTT. The J gene is TRBJ1-1, the V gene TRBV5-1; TRBD1 agrees at 9 bases. The J segment lost 5 bases and the V segment lost 5 bases, leaving 4 bases of the junction unmatched. The CDR3 runs to 13 residues. CDR1 and CDR2 from the germline V gene are SGHRS and YFSETQ.

The V call is TRBV19, the J call TRBJ2-5, with a tentative D call TRBD2 (5 bases). The V and J ends lost 2 bases and 0 bases respectively, with 7 bases between them. Per the germline V gene, CDR1 is LNHDA and CDR2 is SQIVND (reference sequence). The CDR3 covers 14 residues. The CDR3 loop is CASSITGYQETQYF. The CDR3, as DNA: TGTGCCAGTAGTATAACGGGATACCAAGAGACCCAGTACTTC.

The V gene is TRBV5-1, the J gene TRBJ2-2, with D possibly TRBD2 on 7 matching bases. Germline V gene data show CDR1 as SGHRS and CDR2 as YFSETQ. The CDR3 loop spans 15 amino acids. The V end was cut by 4 bases, the J end by 2 bases, with 12 bases between. The CDR3 DNA sequence: TGCGCCAGCAGCCCAGCGGGGACAAACACCGGGGAGCTGTTTTTT. This translates into CASSPAGTNTGELFF.

The rearrangement uses TRBV21-1 and TRBJ1-3. TRBV21-1 is a pseudogene locus. The CDR3 contains 18 residues. The CDR3: CASSKRGSDPYSGNTIYF. In nucleotides, the CDR3 is TGTGCCAGCAGCAAAAGAGGGTCGGATCCTTACTCTGGAAACACCATATATTTT.

The gene calls are TRBV5-1 and TRBJ2-7; D might be TRBD1 (6 bases). Trimming removed 7 bases from V and 5 bases from J, with 13 bases in between. Germline V gives CDR1 SGHRS, CDR2 YFSETQ. CDR3 size: 12 residues. CDR3 residues: CASSDRPHEQYF. The CDR3 region has the DNA TGCGCCAGCTCCGACAGGCCCCACGAGCAGTACTTC.

V and J are TRBV5-1 and TRBJ2-7; tentative D call: TRBD1 (5 bases). The length of the CDR3 is 12 residues. The V end was cut by 6 bases, the J end by 5 bases, with 12 bases between. CDR1 is SGHRS and CDR2 is YFSETQ in the germline V gene. The DNA for the CDR3 is TGCGCCAGCAATGGGGCCGGCCACGAGCAGTACTTC. Translating it yields CASNGAGHEQYF. Filled out from reference TRBV5-1 and TRBJ2-7, the complete variable domain reads KAGVTQTPRYLIKTRGQQVTLSCSPISGHRSVSWYQQTPGQGLQFLFEYFSETQRNKGNFPGRFSGRQFSNSRSEMNVSTLELGDSALYLCASNGAGHEQYFGPGTRLTVT.

This clone is a singleton in its sample. The chain carries TRBV7-9 and TRBJ2-1, with D maybe TRBD2 (7 bases). Deletions cut 5 bases from V and 4 bases from J, with 18 bases between. The CDR3 covers 16 residues. Germline V gene sequence: CDR1 SEHNR, CDR2 FQNEAQ (reference sequence). CDR3 protein: CASSNWEGGYYNEQFF. Here the CDR3 DNA reads TGTGCCAGCAGCAACTGGGAGGGGGGTTATTACAATGAGCAGTTCTTC.

The chain is built from TRBV28 and TRBJ1-5; a weak D match, TRBD1 (5 bases). Germline V CDR1 and CDR2: MDHEN, SYDVKM. V was cut by 7 bases and J by 2 bases, with 18 bases left in between. The length of the CDR3 is 16 residues. CDR3 bases: TGTGCCAGCAAACTCCAAGGGGTGAGTCGCAATCAGCCCCAGCATTTT. As protein: CASKLQGVSRNQPQHF.

The CDR3 DNA reads TGCGCCAGCAGAGGGAGCACGTACACCGGGGAGCTGTTTTTT. Protein product: CASRGSTYTGELFF. The V gene is TRBV5-1, the J gene TRBJ2-2; the D gene is possibly TRBD2 (5 bases). Germline loops: CDR1 SGHRS, CDR2 YFSETQ. With 5 bases removed from V and 3 bases from J, the gap between germline ends came to 11 bases. This CDR3 has 14 residues.

The V and J genes are TRBV7-8 and TRBJ2-1, with 7 positions matching TRBD1. From germline, CDR1 is SGHVS and CDR2 FQNEAQ. Trimming took 3 bases from V and 5 from J; bases not matched to a gene: 16. CDR3 length: 18 residues. CDR3 sequence: CASSLRTGFRLQHNEQFF. CDR3 DNA sequence: TGTGCCAGCAGCTTGCGGACAGGATTTAGACTGCAACACAATGAGCAGTTCTTC.